This T cell receptor beta chain is drawn from a study of T cells after yellow fever vaccination. This clonotype was detected a few times. TCRdb re-analysed the 5' RACE reads in MiXCR, keeping a single row per CDR3 protein. In the table there are 510,000 or so distinct CDR3 sequences, about a fifth of which are singletons. Germline CDR1 and CDR2: DFQATT and SNEGSKA (reference sequence). Trimming pared 8 bases from V and 5 bases from J, leaving 15 bases between. The CDR3 runs 12 residues. The sequence came from a man aged 25 to 40 who received the YFV17D yellow fever vaccine. The rearrangement links TRBV20-1 to TRBJ2-5; D is possibly TRBD2 (5 bases). Here the sequenced sample was PBMCs, taken 15 days after the yellow fever booster vaccination. DNA of the CDR3: TGCAGTTCACGACTATGGCGGGAGACCCAGTACTTC. Translating gives CSSRLWRETQYF.